This T cell receptor beta chain was identified during a study of T cell clonality in common variable immunodeficiency. Findings and caveats of the study: Repertoire-complication correlations in CVID were limited by patient heterogeneity.

This clone was seen many times. Its specificity is not known. Sequencing ends 3 residues short of the CDR3 end; the germline J gene provides the rest. Control and CVID samples contributed equal amounts of genomic DNA. The repertoire was sequenced with immunoSEQ multiplex PCR; TCRdb's copy has only in-frame clones and lacks some. The profile covers about 52,000 clones, none occurring a single time. The V end lost 0 bases, the J end lost 4 bases, and 10 bases lay between the germline ends. This CDR3 has 13 amino acids. Germline CDR1 GTSNPN, CDR2 SVGIG (reference sequence). This TCR was recovered from a person between 18 and 75 years old in good health. This rearrangement joins TRBV30 to TRBJ2-7, with D hard to call. Material: peripheral blood mononuclear cells. The sequenced CDR3 bases are TGTGCCTGGAGTGTACTCCTAGGATACGAG. This sequence encodes CAWSVLLGYE. The whole CDR3 sequence reads CAWSVLLGYEQYF.